This T cell receptor beta chain was sequenced for a study of identifying expanded T cells in peripheral blood. Collection occurred without any documented infections or immune events in donors. The CDR3 extends over 14 amino acids. Germline lookup yields CDR1 SEHNR and CDR2 FQNEAQ (reference sequence). Trimming at V came to 4 bases and at J to 5 bases, leaving 4 bases not matched to a gene. Whole-study results and caveats: Differentially abundant clones: roughly 1.3 between replicates, approximately 16 at roughly 15 days, under 25 at four. Variance in clone template counts between approximately two-week samples significantly increased with total template count across all healthy donors.

Notes on this clone: Its antigen is as yet unknown.

TCRdb's table, derived via immunoSEQ multiplex PCR, lists solely in-frame clones and lacks some. The sample has 95,000 to 100,000 clones; roughly 85% are singletons. This receptor was obtained from a person aged 18 to 70 in good health. The sample taken for sequencing was blood. The rearrangement links TRBV7-9 to TRBJ2-3; TRBD1 agrees at 9 bases. CDR3 coding DNA: TGTGCCAGCAGCTCCGGGACAGGGTTAGATACGCAGTATTTT. Encoded protein: CASSSGTGLDTQYF.